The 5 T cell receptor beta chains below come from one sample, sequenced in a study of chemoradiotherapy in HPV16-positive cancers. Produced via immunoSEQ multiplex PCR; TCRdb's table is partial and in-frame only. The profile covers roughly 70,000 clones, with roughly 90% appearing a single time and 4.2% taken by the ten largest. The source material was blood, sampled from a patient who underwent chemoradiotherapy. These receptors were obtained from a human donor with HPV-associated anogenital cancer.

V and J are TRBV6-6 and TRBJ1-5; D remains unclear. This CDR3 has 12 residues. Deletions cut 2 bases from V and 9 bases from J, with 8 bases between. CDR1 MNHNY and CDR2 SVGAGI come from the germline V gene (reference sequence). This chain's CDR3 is CASSYQEGPQHF. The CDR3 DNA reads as TGTGCCAGCAGTTACCAAGAGGGGCCCCAGCATTTT.

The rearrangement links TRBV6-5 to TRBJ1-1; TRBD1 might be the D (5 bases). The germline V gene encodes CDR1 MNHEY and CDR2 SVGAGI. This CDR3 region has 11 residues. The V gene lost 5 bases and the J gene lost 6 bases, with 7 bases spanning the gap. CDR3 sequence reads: CASSMTAEAFF. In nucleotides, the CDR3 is TGTGCCAGCAGTATGACAGCTGAAGCTTTCTTT.

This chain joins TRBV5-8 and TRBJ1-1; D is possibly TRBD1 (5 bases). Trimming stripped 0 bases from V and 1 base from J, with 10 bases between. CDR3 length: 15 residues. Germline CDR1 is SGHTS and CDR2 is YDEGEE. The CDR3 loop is CASSLGWGPNTEAFF. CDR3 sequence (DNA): TGTGCCAGCAGCTTGGGTTGGGGCCCGAACACTGAAGCTTTCTTT.

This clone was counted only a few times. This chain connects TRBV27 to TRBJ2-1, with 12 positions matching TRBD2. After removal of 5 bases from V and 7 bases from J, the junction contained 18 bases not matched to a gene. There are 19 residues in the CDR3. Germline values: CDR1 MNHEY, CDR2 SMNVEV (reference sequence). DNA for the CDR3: TGTGCCAGCAGTCCTTATCTCCTGACTAGCGGGAGAGGTAGGAATGAGCAGTTCTTC. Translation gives CASSPYLLTSGRGRNEQFF.

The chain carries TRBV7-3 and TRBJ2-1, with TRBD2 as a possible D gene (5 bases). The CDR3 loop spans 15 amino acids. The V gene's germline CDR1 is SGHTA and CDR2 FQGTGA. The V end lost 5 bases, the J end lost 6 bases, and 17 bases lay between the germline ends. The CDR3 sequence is CASSPGIGNSNEQFF. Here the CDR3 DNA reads TGTGCCAGCAGCCCGGGGATAGGGAACAGCAATGAGCAGTTCTTC.